This T cell receptor beta chain was sequenced during a study of blood T cells in healthy people across ages. A second roughly 6 to 12 cycle PCR used barcoded and J-beta primers. TCRdb independently ran MiXCR on the 5' RACE reads; one entry per CDR3 protein. The data show around 800,000 distinct CDR3 sequences, roughly 60% seen once. The table lists this clonotype with a few counts. Antigen: not known. Whole-study results and caveats: Researchers deemed the diversity estimates from one million T cells underestimates.

The receptor comes from a man younger than 45 in good health. Sequencing was done on a sample of blood.

The CDR3 reads CASSYGGTATQETQYF. CDR3 DNA: TGTGCCAGCAGTTACGGTGGGACAGCCACCCAAGAGACCCAGTACTTC. The chain uses TRBV6-2 or TRBV6-3 and TRBJ2-5, with 7 bases fitting TRBD1. Germline V gene sequence: CDR1 MNHEY, CDR2 SVGEGT. V trimming: 2 bases; J trimming: 1 base; junction bases outside the gene matches: 7. This CDR3 comprises 16 residues.